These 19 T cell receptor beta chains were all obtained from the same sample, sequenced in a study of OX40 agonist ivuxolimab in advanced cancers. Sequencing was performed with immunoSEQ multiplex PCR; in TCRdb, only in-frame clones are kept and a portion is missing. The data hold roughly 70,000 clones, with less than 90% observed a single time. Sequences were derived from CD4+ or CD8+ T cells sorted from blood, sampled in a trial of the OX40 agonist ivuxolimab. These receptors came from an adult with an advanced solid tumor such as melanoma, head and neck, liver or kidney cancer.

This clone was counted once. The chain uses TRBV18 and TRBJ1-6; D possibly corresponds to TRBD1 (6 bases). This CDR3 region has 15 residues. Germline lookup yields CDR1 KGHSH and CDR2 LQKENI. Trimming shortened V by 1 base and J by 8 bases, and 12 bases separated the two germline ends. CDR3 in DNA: TGTGCCAGCTCACCACTGGGGGGCGCGGATTCACCCCTCCACTTT. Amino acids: CASSPLGGADSPLHF.

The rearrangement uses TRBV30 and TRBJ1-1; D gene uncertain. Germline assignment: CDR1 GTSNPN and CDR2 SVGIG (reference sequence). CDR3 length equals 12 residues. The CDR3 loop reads CAFGRGYTEAFF. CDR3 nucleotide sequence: TGTGCTTTTGGACGAGGGTACACTGAAGCTTTCTTT.

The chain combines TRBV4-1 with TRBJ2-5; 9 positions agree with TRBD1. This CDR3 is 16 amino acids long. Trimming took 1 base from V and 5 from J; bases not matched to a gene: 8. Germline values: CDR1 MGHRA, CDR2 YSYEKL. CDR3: CASSQGPGQGRETQYF. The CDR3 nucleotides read TGCGCCAGCAGCCAAGGTCCGGGACAGGGACGGGAGACCCAGTACTTC.

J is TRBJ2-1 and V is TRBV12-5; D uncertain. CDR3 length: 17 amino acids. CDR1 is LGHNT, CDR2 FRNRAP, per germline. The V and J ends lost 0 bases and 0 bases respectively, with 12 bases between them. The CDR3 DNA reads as TGTGCTAGTGGTTTGGTAATAGGGCCCCGCTCCTACAATGAGCAGTTCTTC. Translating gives CASGLVIGPRSYNEQFF.

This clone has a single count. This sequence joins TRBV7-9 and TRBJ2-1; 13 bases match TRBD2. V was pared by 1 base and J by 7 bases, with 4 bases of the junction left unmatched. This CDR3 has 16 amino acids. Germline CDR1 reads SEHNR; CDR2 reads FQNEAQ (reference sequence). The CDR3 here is CASSLGLAGGGNEQFF. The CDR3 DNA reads TGTGCCAGCAGCTTAGGACTAGCGGGAGGCGGGAATGAGCAGTTCTTC.

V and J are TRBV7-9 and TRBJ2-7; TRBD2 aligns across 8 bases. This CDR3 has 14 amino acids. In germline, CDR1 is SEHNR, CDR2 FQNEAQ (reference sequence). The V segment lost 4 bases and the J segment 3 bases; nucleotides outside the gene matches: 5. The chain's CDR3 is CASSSTGTSYEQYF. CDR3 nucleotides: TGTGCCAGCAGCTCAACCGGGACTAGCTACGAGCAGTACTTC.

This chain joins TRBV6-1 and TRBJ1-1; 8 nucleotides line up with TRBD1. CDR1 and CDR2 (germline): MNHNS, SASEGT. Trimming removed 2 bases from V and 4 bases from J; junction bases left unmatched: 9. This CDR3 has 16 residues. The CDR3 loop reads CASSEPRTGRTTEAFF. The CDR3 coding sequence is TGTGCCAGCAGTGAACCCCGGACAGGGAGAACCACTGAAGCTTTCTTT.

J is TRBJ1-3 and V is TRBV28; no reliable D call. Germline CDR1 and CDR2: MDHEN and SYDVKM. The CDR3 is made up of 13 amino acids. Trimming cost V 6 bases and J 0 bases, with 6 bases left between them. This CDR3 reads CASSGVSGNTIYF. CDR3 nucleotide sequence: TGTGCCAGCAGCGGAGTCTCTGGAAACACCATATATTTT.

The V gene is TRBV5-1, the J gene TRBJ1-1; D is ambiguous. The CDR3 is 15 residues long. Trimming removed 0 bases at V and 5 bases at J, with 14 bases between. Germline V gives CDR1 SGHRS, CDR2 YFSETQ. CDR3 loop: CASSLESAGRTEAFF. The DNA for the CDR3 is TGCGCCAGCAGCTTGGAGTCTGCCGGGAGAACTGAAGCTTTCTTT. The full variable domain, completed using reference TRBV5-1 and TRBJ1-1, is KAGVTQTPRYLIKTRGQQVTLSCSPISGHRSVSWYQQTPGQGLQFLFEYFSETQRNKGNFPGRFSGRQFSNSRSEMNVSTLELGDSALYLCASSLESAGRTEAFFGQGTRLTVV.

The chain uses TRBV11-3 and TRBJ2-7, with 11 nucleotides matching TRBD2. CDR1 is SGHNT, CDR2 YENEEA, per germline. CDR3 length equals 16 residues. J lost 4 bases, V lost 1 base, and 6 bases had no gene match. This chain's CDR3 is CASSLGSSGRSYEQYF. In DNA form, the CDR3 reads TGTGCCAGCAGCTTAGGCTCTAGCGGGAGGTCTTACGAGCAGTACTTC.

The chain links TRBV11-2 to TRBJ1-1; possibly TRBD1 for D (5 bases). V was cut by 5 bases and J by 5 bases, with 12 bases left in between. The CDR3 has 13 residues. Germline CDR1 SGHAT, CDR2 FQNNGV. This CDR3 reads CASSGTVRTEAFF. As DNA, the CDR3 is TGTGCCAGCAGCGGGACGGTGAGGACTGAAGCTTTCTTT. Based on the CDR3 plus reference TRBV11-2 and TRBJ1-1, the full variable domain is EAGVAQSPRYKIIEKRQSVAFWCNPISGHATLYWYQQILGQGPKLLIQFQNNGVVDDSQLPKDRFSAERLKGVDSTLKIQPAKLEDSAVYLCASSGTVRTEAFFGQGTRLTVV.

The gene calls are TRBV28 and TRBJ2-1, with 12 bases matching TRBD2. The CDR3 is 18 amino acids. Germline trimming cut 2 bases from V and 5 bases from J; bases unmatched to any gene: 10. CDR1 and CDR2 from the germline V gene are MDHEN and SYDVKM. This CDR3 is CASSLGTSGRPRDNEQFF. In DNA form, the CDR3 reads TGTGCCAGCAGTTTAGGTACTAGCGGGAGGCCACGGGACAATGAGCAGTTCTTC.

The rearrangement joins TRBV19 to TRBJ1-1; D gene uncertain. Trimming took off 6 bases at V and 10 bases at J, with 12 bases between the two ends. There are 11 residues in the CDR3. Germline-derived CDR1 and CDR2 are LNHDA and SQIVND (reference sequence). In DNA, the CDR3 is TGTGCCAGTAGCGCTAAAGTGGTAGCTTTCTTT. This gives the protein CASSAKVVAFF.

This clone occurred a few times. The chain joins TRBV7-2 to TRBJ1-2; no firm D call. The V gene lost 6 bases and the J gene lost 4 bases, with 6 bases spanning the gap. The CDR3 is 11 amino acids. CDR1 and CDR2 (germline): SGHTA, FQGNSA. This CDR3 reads CASSSTYGYTF. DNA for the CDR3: TGTGCCAGCAGTTCCACCTATGGCTACACCTTC. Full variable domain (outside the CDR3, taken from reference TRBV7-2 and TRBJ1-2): GAGVSQSPSNKVTEKGKDVELRCDPISGHTALYWYRQSLGQGLEFLIYFQGNSAPDKSGLPSDRFSAERTGGSVSTLTIQRTQQEDSAVYLCASSSTYGYTFGSGTRLTVV.

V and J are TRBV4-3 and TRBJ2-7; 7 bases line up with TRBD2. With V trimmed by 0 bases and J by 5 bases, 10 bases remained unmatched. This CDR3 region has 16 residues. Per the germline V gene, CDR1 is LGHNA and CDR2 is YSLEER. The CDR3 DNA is TGCGCCAGCAGCCAAGATCGGGCGCGGGAGTTCGACGAGCAGTACTTC. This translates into CASSQDRAREFDEQYF.

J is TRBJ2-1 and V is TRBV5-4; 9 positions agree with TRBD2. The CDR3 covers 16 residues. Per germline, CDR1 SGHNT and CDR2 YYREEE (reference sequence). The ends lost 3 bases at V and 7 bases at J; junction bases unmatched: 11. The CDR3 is CASSSAASGVWNEQFF. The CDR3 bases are TGTGCCAGCAGCTCGGCGGCTAGCGGGGTTTGGAATGAGCAGTTCTTC.

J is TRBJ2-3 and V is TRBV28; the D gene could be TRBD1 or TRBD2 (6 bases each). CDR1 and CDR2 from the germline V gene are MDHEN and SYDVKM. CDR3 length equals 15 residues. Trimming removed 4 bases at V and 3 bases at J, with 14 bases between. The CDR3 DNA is TGTGCCAGCAGTTCTCCGGGGGCTGGAACAGATACGCAGTATTTT. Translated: CASSSPGAGTDTQYF.

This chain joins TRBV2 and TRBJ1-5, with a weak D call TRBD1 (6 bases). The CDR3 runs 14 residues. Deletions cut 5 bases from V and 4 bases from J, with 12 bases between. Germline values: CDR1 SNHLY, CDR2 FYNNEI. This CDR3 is CASSNDRFNQPQHF. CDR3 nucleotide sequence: TGTGCCAGCAGTAACGACAGGTTTAATCAGCCCCAGCATTTT.

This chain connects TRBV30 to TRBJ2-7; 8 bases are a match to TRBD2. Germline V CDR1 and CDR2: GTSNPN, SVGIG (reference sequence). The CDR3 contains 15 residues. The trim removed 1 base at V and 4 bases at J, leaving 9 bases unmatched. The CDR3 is CAWSGPQRGLYEQYF. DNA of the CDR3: TGTGCCTGGAGTGGGCCCCAGCGGGGGTTGTACGAGCAGTACTTC.